Listed below are T cell receptor beta chains from one sample, sequenced in a study of CD8+CD57+ T cells in acquired aplastic anemia. TCRdb independently ran MiXCR on the reads; one entry per CDR3 protein. The sample has approximately 250,000 distinct CDR3 sequences; approximately 80% are singletons. The sequenced sample was sorted CD4+, CD8+, or CD8+CD57+ T cells (not recorded which) from PBMCs. Source of these receptors: a human donor with aplastic anemia. Both conserved end residues are part of each CDR3. Fields, in order: V gene, CDR3 length, CDR3 protein.

V: TRBV13; length: 17; CDR3: CASSLIRTSGSGDTQYF
V: TRBV11-2; length: 15; CDR3: CASSLGAGSYNEQFF
V: TRBV2; length: 15; CDR3: CASGDGWTEKENYYF
V: TRBV24-1; length: 18; CDR3: CATSDKKTGGERNYGYTF
V: TRBV7-9; length: 13; CDR3: CASSDGGIHGQFF
V: TRBV5-1; length: 15; CDR3: CASSLAGGNDYGYTF
V: TRBV7-9; length: 15; CDR3: CASSPRAGADYDYTF
V: TRBV7-3; length: 13; CDR3: CASSQDWVNTEAF
V: TRBV9; length: 16; CDR3: CASSVTKDGTNYGYTF
V: TRBV7-9; length: 15; CDR3: CASSAGTSGNVTQYF
V: TRBV7-8; length: 13; CDR3: CASGYAGGHNTYF
V: TRBV29-1; length: 14; CDR3: CSVETEPRGNTIYF
V: TRBV7-8; length: 14; CDR3: CASSHTGGPATQYF
V: TRBV7-2; length: 17; CDR3: CASSLARGTSGAYEQYF
V: TRBV27; length: 12; CDR3: CASSRLSGSLSF
V: TRBV11-3; length: 13; CDR3: CASSLDLQETQYF
V: TRBV5-4; length: 17; CDR3: CASSFTSANRRNTEAFF
V: TRBV5-6; length: 14; CDR3: CASSLERGNYEQYF
V: TRBV2; length: 14; CDR3: CASSLSSYNSPQLF
V: TRBV7-9; length: 15; CDR3: CASSPPQGARETQYF
V: TRBV6-4; length: 15; CDR3: CASSEVAGGQETQYF
V: TRBV9; length: 15; CDR3: CASSLDLTRNPAAFF
V: TRBV7-2; length: 16; CDR3: CACSLTRGADYGYQFF
V: TRBV7-9; length: 16; CDR3: CASSLAGRGYYNVQFF